A single sample is the source of the 13 T cell receptor beta chains below, sequenced in a study of regulatory T cells in long-lasting Graves disease. Arm-PCR of CDR3 regions with iRepertoire HTBI primers generated TCR beta libraries. MiXCR, run by TCRdb on the multiplex PCR reads, gives a single entry per CDR3 protein. Among under 450,000 distinct CDR3 sequences, about a quarter were seen once, and the ten largest hold roughly 30%. Time point meaning: persistent/refractory GD, antithyroid drugs over 5 years with positive TRAb. The authors made the TCR library using RNA they extracted from PBMCs. The specimen was peripheral blood mononuclear cells (PBMCs), collected when the disease was refractory, from a patient treated with antithyroid drugs. Receptors originate from a female donor with Graves disease.

The J gene is TRBJ2-7, the V gene TRBV14; 9 nucleotides match TRBD2. The V and J ends lost 5 bases and 5 bases, in that order; junction bases with no gene match: 10. The CDR3 is 15 residues long. Germline assignment: CDR1 SGHDN and CDR2 FVKESK. The CDR3 coding sequence is TGTGCCAGCAGCTTTCTGGTAGCGGGAGTCCACGAGCAGTACTTC. Encoded protein: CASSFLVAGVHEQYF.

In this sample, this clonotype turned up a few times. The CDR3 here is CASSLLAGSGNTIYF. As DNA, the CDR3 is TGTGCCAGCAGTTTATTAGCGGGATCTGGAAACACCATATATTTT. The chain has TRBV27 and TRBJ1-3; no firm D call. V lost 1 base and J lost 1, with 8 bases in between. Germline values: CDR1 MNHEY, CDR2 SMNVEV (reference sequence). This CDR3 comprises 15 residues.

The gene calls are TRBV9 and TRBJ2-6; possible D gene TRBD2, 6 bases. This CDR3 has 19 residues. V was cut by 3 bases and J by 2 bases, with 21 bases left in between. Per germline, CDR1 SGDLS and CDR2 YYNGEE. CDR3 coding DNA: TGTGCCAGCAGCGCCTGGGCGGGGTTCCGTCAAACTGGGGCCAACGTCCTGACTTTC. Its translation is CASSAWAGFRQTGANVLTF.

This clonotype has more than one count but fewer than ten. In nucleotides, the CDR3 is TGCAGTGCTAGTTCAAGCGGGAGCACCTACGAGCAGTACTTC. Protein sequence: CSASSSGSTYEQYF. J is TRBJ2-7 and V is TRBV20-1, with 8 bases aligning to TRBD2. CDR1 and CDR2 from the germline V gene are DFQATT and SNEGSKA (reference sequence). The CDR3 is 14 amino acids. With 3 bases clipped from V and 2 bases from J, the junction kept 6 bases outside the gene matches.

There are a few counts of this clonotype. This rearrangement joins TRBV15 to TRBJ2-2; D assignment may be TRBD1 or TRBD2 (5 bases each). The CDR3 sequence is 14 residues long. CDR1 and CDR2 (germline): LNHNV, YYDKDF (reference sequence). The V end lost 3 bases, the J end lost 0 bases, and 5 bases lay between the germline ends. The CDR3 reads CATSRGANTGELFF. The CDR3 nucleotides are TGTGCCACCAGCAGGGGGGCGAACACCGGGGAGCTGTTTTTT. The full variable domain, with the rest looked up from reference TRBV15 and TRBJ2-2, is DAMVIQNPRYQVTQFGKPVTLSCSQTLNHNVMYWYQQKSSQAPKLLFHYYDKDFNNEADTPDNFQSRRPNTSFCFLDIRSPGLGDTAMYLCATSRGANTGELFFGEGSRLTVL.

This clonotype was detected ten times or more. The gene calls are TRBV7-2 and TRBJ2-7; D is uncertain. The CDR3 covers 14 residues. Deletions cut 4 bases from V and 1 base from J, with 11 bases between. The germline CDR1 and CDR2 sequences are SGHTA and FQGNSA. The CDR3 sequence: CASSSLDESYEQYF. The CDR3 DNA sequence: TGTGCCAGCAGCTCTCTTGACGAATCCTACGAGCAGTACTTC.

This chain joins TRBV15 and TRBJ2-7; no firm D call. CDR1 and CDR2 from the germline V gene are LNHNV and YYDKDF (reference sequence). V lost 8 bases, J lost 3 bases, and 8 bases lay in between. CDR3 length: 11 amino acids. DNA for the CDR3: TGTGCCACCGGGCTCGACTACGAGCAGTACTTC. It yields the protein CATGLDYEQYF.

This clonotype was detected ten times or more. The CDR3 sequence: CASSTGGLGANVLTF. The CDR3 DNA is TGTGCCAGCAGCACAGGGGGGCTCGGGGCCAACGTCCTGACTTTC. The chain has TRBV28 and TRBJ2-6, with 8 bases aligning to TRBD1. The CDR3 loop spans 15 amino acids. From germline, CDR1 is MDHEN and CDR2 SYDVKM. The V and J ends lost 6 bases and 4 bases, in that order; junction bases with no gene match: 5.

This chain connects TRBV7-3 to TRBJ1-5; D perhaps matches TRBD1 (5 bases). Trimming removed 0 bases from V and 3 bases from J, with 12 bases in between. The CDR3 has 16 residues. Germline loops: CDR1 SGHTA, CDR2 FQGTGA. The CDR3 is CASSLTSRVTNQPQHF. The CDR3 region has the DNA TGTGCCAGCAGCTTAACGAGCAGGGTTACCAATCAGCCCCAGCATTTT.

This clonotype was seen a few times. The J gene is TRBJ2-1, the V gene TRBV12-3 or TRBV12-4; D possibly uses TRBD1 or TRBD2 (5 bases each). This CDR3 has 14 amino acids. V was clipped by 6 bases and J by 4 bases, with 13 bases between them. The CDR3 coding sequence is TGTGCCAGCAGCACCCCGGGGCGGTACAATGAGCAGTTCTTC. Translating it yields CASSTPGRYNEQFF.

This clonotype was detected ten times or more. V is TRBV20-1 and J is TRBJ2-5, with 9 nucleotides matching TRBD2. The J segment lost 4 bases and the V segment lost 5 bases, leaving 11 bases of the junction unmatched. There are 15 residues in the CDR3. CDR1 and CDR2 (germline): DFQATT, SNEGSKA (reference sequence). The CDR3 DNA follows: TGCAGTGCTCCTTTAGCGGGAGAGCTGCGAGAGACCCAGTACTTC. Translated, it gives CSAPLAGELRETQYF.

The rearrangement uses TRBV6-1 and TRBJ2-1; 8 positions agree with TRBD1. After removal of 6 bases from V and 12 bases from J, the junction contained 7 bases not matched to a gene. The CDR3 length is 12 residues. Germline values: CDR1 MNHNS, CDR2 SASEGT. The CDR3 spells CASSLQGDVQFF. CDR3 nucleotide sequence: TGTGCCAGCAGCCTACAGGGGGACGTGCAGTTCTTC.

This clonotype was seen only a few times. V usage is TRBV7-9 and J usage is TRBJ1-1, with D perhaps TRBD1 (6 bases). The CDR3 has 13 residues. V was shortened by 7 bases and J by 4 bases, with 13 bases between the two germline ends. CDR1 is SEHNR and CDR2 is FQNEAQ in the germline V gene (reference sequence). CDR3 sequence: CASTGGGGTEAFF. The CDR3, as DNA: TGTGCCAGCACCGGAGGAGGGGGCACTGAAGCTTTCTTT.